This T cell receptor beta chain was found in a study of cytomegalovirus exposure and HLA in healthy donors. Whole-study findings and limits: In an earlier analysis, in 620 or so donors, most V segments appeared productive either ~90% or ~30% of the time.

About this clone: Its antigen remains unidentified.

In the PCR, 60 Vbeta and 13 Jbeta primers were used. Generated by immunoSEQ multiplex PCR, the TCRdb table keeps only in-frame clones and is missing some. The sample consists of fewer than 200,000 clones, about 80% of them appearing once. Trimming cost V 4 bases and J 0 bases; bases outside gene matches: 5. CDR1 is SGHAT and CDR2 is FQNNGV in the germline V gene. CDR3 size: 16 residues. The sample was PBMCs. The clonotype originates from a woman between 25 and 40 years old in good health and CMV-seropositive. The J gene is TRBJ2-2, the V gene TRBV11-2; 7 bases are shared with TRBD1. CDR3 in amino acids: CASSSRQGSNTGELFF. CDR3 coding DNA: TGTGCCAGCAGCTCCAGACAGGGTTCGAACACCGGGGAGCTGTTTTTT.